This T cell receptor (beta chain) stems from a study of T-cell memory formation after mild COVID-19. TCRdb analysed the 5' RACE reads with MiXCR anew, one entry per CDR3 protein. The sample holds hundreds of thousands of distinct CDR3 sequences, roughly 18% seen once. On this clonotype itself: Antigen specificity is unknown.

The CDR3 contains 14 residues. V gave up 6 bases and J gave up 5 bases, with 16 bases separating them. Germline-derived CDR1 and CDR2 are SGHNT and YYREEE (reference sequence). Points from the study as a whole: Later expanders leaned CD4+, whereas clones that contracted between day 15 and 85 were balanced CD4/CD8. Some clones that responded were present in memory (sampled pre-infection), which suggests cross-reactive memory joined. Shrinking CD4+ clones resided mostly in CM and EM, and CD8+ ones in EMRA.

The sample was PBMCs or a T cell subset sorted from them (not recorded which). This TCR came from a young man who had mild COVID-19 (a few samples of this study predate the infection). Cell type and time point are not known. J is TRBJ2-3 and V is TRBV5-4; D remains unclear. This CDR3 reads CASKIYSYEDTQYF. CDR3 nucleotides: TGTGCCAGCAAAATTTACTCGTACGAAGATACGCAGTATTTT.